This T cell receptor (beta chain) was captured by sequencing in a study of blood T cell repertoires in COVID-19. On the study more broadly: Material from acute and convalescent COVID-19 was sourced from the United States, Italy and Spain.

This clone was recorded once. Methods used by the authors: Nucleated cell counts were estimated from reference gene primer amplification. Only in-frame clones appear in the TCRdb table, and some are missing; sequencing was by immunoSEQ multiplex PCR. The D gene and trimming were derived from the DNA, and the V and J assignments and clone size from that table. The table records about 360,000 clones, approximately 91% of them present only once. This CDR3 has 15 amino acids. The V gene's germline CDR1 is SGHRS and CDR2 YFSETQ. Unmatched junction bases numbered 8, after V lost 5 bases and J lost 6 bases. The receptor was isolated from a woman between 40 and 50 years old with acute COVID-19. V usage is TRBV5-1 and J usage is TRBJ1-4, with 9 bases matching TRBD1. The sequenced sample consisted of PBMCs or T cells enriched from blood (not recorded which). CDR3 loop: CASSFTGGIDEKLFF. The CDR3 DNA follows: TGCGCCAGCAGTTTTACAGGGGGCATTGATGAAAAACTGTTTTTT.